Reported below is one T cell receptor beta chain. The antigen is not known. The data stem from a study of cytotoxic CD8 clonotypes in ibrutinib-treated CLL. Study details: Mean values per sample were 250,000 to 300,000 productive templates and tens of thousands of productive rearrangements. Study-level points and caveats: Clonality climbed at ibrutinib response, then dropped toward baseline at progression. The study found baseline clonality above age-matched healthy donors, tracking circulating CD8+ T-cell counts.

Germline V gene lookup returns CDR1 KGHSH and CDR2 LQKENI. The junction had 3 bases not matched to a gene; V was cut back by 0 bases and J by 5 bases. CDR3 length: 16 amino acids. Generated by immunoSEQ multiplex PCR, the TCRdb table keeps only in-frame clones and is missing some. The profile shows over 250,000 clones, approximately 76% of them singletons. The source material was PBMCs, sampled at disease progression, from a patient treated with ibrutinib. The chain couples TRBV18 to TRBJ2-1; the match to TRBD2 covers 11 bases. The source of this sequence is a human donor with chronic lymphocytic leukemia. CDR3 coding DNA: TGTGCCAGCTCACCACCTTCTAGCGGGGGGCACAATGAGCAGTTCTTC. It yields the protein CASSPPSSGGHNEQFF.